The next 15 T cell receptor beta chains were all read from a single sample in a study of chemoradiotherapy in HPV16-positive cancers. Sequenced by immunoSEQ multiplex PCR; TCRdb stores in-frame clones only, minus some. This table holds approximately 11,000 clones, around 86% found once. Here the sequenced sample was blood, taken from a patient who underwent chemoradiotherapy. The receptor set was obtained from a human donor with HPV-associated anogenital cancer.

The V gene is TRBV7-9, the J gene TRBJ2-5; the D gene is possibly TRBD2 (5 bases). Per germline, CDR1 SEHNR and CDR2 FQNEAQ (reference sequence). Trimming took 5 bases from V and 4 from J, leaving 20 bases between them. The CDR3 covers 16 residues. CDR3 nucleotides: TGTGCCAGCAGCCCCCCATGGGAGAACCCCTTAGAGACCCAGTACTTC. It translates to CASSPPWENPLETQYF.

The genes are TRBV14 and TRBJ2-2; weak D call: TRBD1 (5 bases). The V end lost 4 bases, the J end lost 5 bases, and 20 bases lay between the germline ends. The CDR3 is 17 residues long. Germline V CDR1 and CDR2: SGHDN, FVKESK. The DNA for the CDR3 is TGTGCCAGCAGCCTTGGGGATATACAGGACCCTACCGGGGAGCTGTTTTTT. This gives the protein CASSLGDIQDPTGELFF.

This clone was recorded a few times. The CDR3 loop reads CAITRAENTEAFF. The CDR3 DNA reads TGTGCCATCACACGGGCAGAGAACACTGAAGCTTTCTTT. V usage is TRBV10-3 and J usage is TRBJ1-1; no clear D gene. The CDR3 extends over 13 amino acids. The germline CDR1 and CDR2 sequences are ENHRY and SYGVKD. V lost 7 bases, J lost 1 base, and 10 bases lay in between.

The chain links TRBV27 to TRBJ2-7, with D tentatively TRBD2 (6 bases). Trimming left V 0 bases short and J 6 bases short, with 15 bases between. The CDR3 is 15 residues long. Germline V gene lookup returns CDR1 MNHEY and CDR2 SMNVEV (reference sequence). The CDR3: CASSLSQRAPLEQYF. CDR3 sequence (DNA): TGTGCCAGCAGTTTATCGCAGCGGGCCCCCCTCGAGCAGTACTTC.

There are a few counts of this clone. The chain has TRBV19 and TRBJ1-5; TRBD1 might be the D (6 bases). This CDR3 region has 14 residues. Trimming stripped 5 bases from V and 5 bases from J, with 13 bases between. Germline CDR1 and CDR2: LNHDA and SQIVND (reference sequence). CDR3 DNA sequence: TGTGCCAGTAGTCTCTGGGCAGGGGATCAGCCCCAGCATTTT. This codes for CASSLWAGDQPQHF.

The rearrangement links TRBV7-2 to TRBJ1-3, with unresolved D. CDR1 and CDR2 (germline): SGHTA, FQGNSA. V shed 5 bases and J shed 0 bases, with 8 bases lying between them. The CDR3 has 14 residues. DNA for the CDR3: TGTGCCAGCAGCCACATAAACTCTGGAAACACCATATATTTT. This sequence encodes CASSHINSGNTIYF.

The rearrangement links TRBV15 to TRBJ2-5; D is uncertain. Trimming removed 0 bases at V and 5 bases at J, with 16 bases between. The CDR3 contains 16 residues. Germline lookup yields CDR1 LNHNV and CDR2 YYDKDF (reference sequence). The CDR3: CATSREATTPVETQYF. CDR3 coding DNA: TGTGCCACCAGCAGAGAAGCCACGACGCCCGTGGAGACCCAGTACTTC.

V is TRBV7-8 and J is TRBJ2-7, with 12 bases identical to TRBD1. The CDR3 has 15 amino acids. V shed 4 bases and J 5 bases; nucleotides not matched to a gene: 6. Germline CDR1 SGHVS, CDR2 FQNEAQ. The DNA of the CDR3 is TGTGCCAGCAGCTCCAGGGGACAGGGGGCCAACGAGCAGTACTTC. Protein product: CASSSRGQGANEQYF.

The chain uses TRBV9 and TRBJ1-1, with D possibly TRBD1 on 6 matching bases. V gave up 1 base and J gave up 3 bases, with 13 bases separating them. The CDR3 is made up of 15 amino acids. Germline CDR1 SGDLS, CDR2 YYNGEE. The CDR3 spells CASSVLSGADTEAFF. The CDR3 nucleotides are TGTGCCAGCAGCGTATTATCAGGGGCGGACACTGAAGCTTTCTTT.

V gene TRBV11-2 combines with J gene TRBJ1-3, with D uncertain. The CDR3 runs to 16 residues. V was trimmed by 6 bases and J by 3 bases, leaving 18 bases between them. From germline, CDR1 is SGHAT and CDR2 FQNNGV. DNA of the CDR3: TGTGCCAGCAGTTCAAACCTGGGTATAGGTGGAAACACCATATATTTT. It is translated as CASSSNLGIGGNTIYF.

The chain links TRBV30 to TRBJ1-3; D unclear. In germline, CDR1 is GTSNPN, CDR2 SVGIG (reference sequence). This CDR3 region has 15 residues. Trimming took 0 bases from V and 4 from J, leaving 13 bases between them. CDR3 protein: CAWSVRSFNGNTIYF. The CDR3 bases are TGTGCCTGGAGTGTCCGTTCGTTTAACGGAAACACCATATATTTT.

This rearrangement joins TRBV5-6 to TRBJ2-4; D is undetermined. Germline CDR1 reads SGHDT; CDR2 reads YYEEEE. CDR3 length: 14 residues. Trimming cost V 4 bases and J 3 bases, with 11 bases left between them. The CDR3 nucleotides are TGTGCCAGCAGCCGAACCCTGGTCAAAAACATTCAGTACTTC. It specifies CASSRTLVKNIQYF.

This rearrangement joins TRBV5-1 to TRBJ2-1, with D hard to call. The CDR3 is made up of 12 amino acids. CDR1 is SGHRS, CDR2 YFSETQ, per germline. Trimming shortened V by 0 bases and J by 5 bases, and 3 bases separated the two germline ends. CDR3 bases: TGCGCCAGCAGCTTGGGCCACAATGAGCAGTTCTTC. It codes for CASSLGHNEQFF.

The J gene is TRBJ2-7, the V gene TRBV5-1, with 8 bases that match TRBD1. This CDR3 comprises 16 residues. The germline V gene encodes CDR1 SGHRS and CDR2 YFSETQ. V lost 3 bases to trimming and J lost 6 bases; unmatched junction nucleotides: 14. The CDR3 sequence: CASSSLGGTGQGEQYF. The CDR3, as DNA: TGCGCCAGCAGCTCCCTGGGTGGGACAGGTCAAGGCGAGCAGTACTTC.

The gene calls are TRBV18 and TRBJ1-3, with D hard to call. In germline, CDR1 is KGHSH, CDR2 LQKENI. The CDR3 length is 16 residues. The germline V and J ends were trimmed by 0 bases and 1 base, with 10 bases remaining between them. In nucleotides, the CDR3 is TGTGCCAGCTCACCACCGAGCGGACTTTCTGGAAACACCATATATTTT. It codes for CASSPPSGLSGNTIYF.